This T cell receptor beta chain was identified during a study of shared clonotypes between healthy human individuals. Study in general: Aged 18 to 49, the donors were a couple of women and a few men. CD4 naive cells filled three plates per donor, CD4 memory three, CD8 naive two and CD8 memory one.

Worth noting for this clone: Its matching antigen is unknown.

Overall study findings and caveats: An effect of sequencing depth on clonotype sharing among donors was expected.

Trimming removed 6 bases from V and 8 bases from J, with 15 bases in between. The CDR3 sequence is 13 residues long. In germline, CDR1 is WNHNN, CDR2 SYGVQD (reference sequence). Assay runs were performed at deep level. Sequencing was performed with immunoSEQ multiplex PCR; in TCRdb, only in-frame clones are kept and a portion is missing. The sample holds under 120,000 clones, 67% seen once. The V gene is TRBV10-1, the J gene TRBJ2-3; D is perhaps TRBD2 (6 bases). Input material: memory CD8+ T cells sorted from blood. The subset: CD45RO+ cells pooled with CCR7-negative TemRA cells. This clonotype was obtained from a woman aged 25 to 39 in good health. The CDR3 DNA is TGCGCCAGCAGCGGGAGTCATGGGGGTACGCAGTATTTT. It codes for CASSGSHGGTQYF.